The next 18 T cell receptor beta chains were all read from a single sample in a study of beta chain features in type 1 diabetes. The entirety of the isolated RNA underwent reverse transcription, so expressed TCRB transcripts were sequenced. Repertoires were generated with immunoSEQ multiplex PCR, while TCRdb's copy carries only in-frame clones and drops some. The sample consists of hundreds of thousands of clones, more than 9.5% of them appearing once. The sequenced sample was naive CD4+ T cells from blood. The receptors shown here come from a woman between 18 and 29 years old in good health.

This clone was seen only a few times. V is TRBV25-1 and J is TRBJ1-1; 7 bases are shared with TRBD1. The J segment lost 3 bases and the V segment lost 11 bases, leaving 9 bases of the junction unmatched. Germline CDR1 and CDR2: MGHDK and SYGVNS. This CDR3 comprises 13 residues. CDR3 bases: TGTGCCCTACAGGGGCCGGGGGACACTGAAGCTTTCTTT. Translated: CALQGPGDTEAFF.

This sequence joins TRBV7-9 and TRBJ1-1; no reliable D call. The CDR3 runs to 12 residues. V lost 0 bases and J lost 6, with 5 bases in between. Per the germline V gene, CDR1 is SEHNR and CDR2 is FQNEAQ (reference sequence). Written as DNA, the CDR3 is TGTGCCAGCAGCTTAGCGCGTTCTGAAGCTTTCTTT. Encoded protein: CASSLARSEAFF.

The rearrangement uses TRBV18 and TRBJ2-5; 7 nucleotides line up with TRBD1. CDR3 length: 15 amino acids. Germline loops: CDR1 KGHSH, CDR2 LQKENI. V shed 3 bases and J 4 bases; nucleotides not matched to a gene: 8. The CDR3 DNA reads as TGTGCCAGCTCACCCAAGGGGGCGCTTTCAGAGACCCAGTACTTC. It translates to CASSPKGALSETQYF.

The genes are TRBV2 and TRBJ1-6; 10 nucleotides match TRBD1. CDR3 length equals 14 residues. Looked up from germline, CDR1 is SNHLY and CDR2 is FYNNEI. With 7 bases clipped from V and 6 bases from J, the junction kept 3 bases outside the gene matches. The CDR3 spells CASNRDRGNSPLHF. The CDR3 DNA is TGTGCCAGCAACCGGGACAGGGGTAATTCACCCCTCCACTTT.

This clone was counted only a few times. The V call is TRBV14, the J call TRBJ1-4; D may be TRBD1 (5 bases). The CDR3 runs to 15 residues. V was trimmed by 5 bases and J by 3 bases, leaving 13 bases between them. Germline V gene lookup returns CDR1 SGHDN and CDR2 FVKESK. In DNA, the CDR3 is TGTGCCAGCAGCACCCGGGACGCAGCTAATGAAAAACTGTTTTTT. Protein: CASSTRDAANEKLFF.

The rearrangement links TRBV30 to TRBJ1-1; D is uncertain. From germline, CDR1 is GTSNPN and CDR2 SVGIG (reference sequence). CDR3 size: 12 residues. Between the trimmed V and J ends, which lost 4 bases and 1 base, there was a span of 7 bases. The CDR3 loop reads CAWITGNTEAFF. Here the CDR3 DNA reads TGTGCCTGGATTACTGGGAACACTGAAGCTTTCTTT.

The rearrangement links TRBV29-1 to TRBJ2-5; 14 bases are shared with TRBD2. The V and J ends lost 6 bases and 10 bases, in that order; junction bases with no gene match: 13. The CDR3 spans 15 residues. CDR1 SQVTM and CDR2 ANQGSEA come from the germline V gene. The CDR3 DNA reads TGCAGCGTCCTTACTCCCGGACTAGCGGGGGGACTCCAGTACTTC. Protein sequence: CSVLTPGLAGGLQYF.

The chain recombines TRBV4-2 with TRBJ1-2, with 7 positions matching TRBD1. This CDR3 contains 14 residues. The V gene's germline CDR1 is LGHNA and CDR2 YNFKEQ. J gave up 8 bases and V 1 base, and 7 bases lay outside the gene matches. CDR3 DNA: TGTGCCAGCAGCCAAGTCACAGGGGTTTACGGCTACACCTTC. Translating it yields CASSQVTGVYGYTF.

The chain combines TRBV9 with TRBJ2-6; TRBD2 matches 10 bases. V gave up 3 bases and J gave up 0 bases; unmatched junction bases: 6. This CDR3 region has 18 residues. Germline loops: CDR1 SGDLS, CDR2 YYNGEE. CDR3 protein: CASSAPGLAFSGANVLTF. CDR3 DNA sequence: TGTGCCAGCAGCGCACCGGGACTAGCGTTCTCTGGGGCCAACGTCCTGACTTTC.

The chain links TRBV30 to TRBJ1-1, with D possibly being TRBD1 (5 bases). Germline V CDR1 and CDR2: GTSNPN, SVGIG (reference sequence). With 7 bases removed from V and 7 bases from J, the gap between germline ends came to 19 bases. The CDR3 spans 13 residues. CDR3 loop: CASDRGMALEAFF. CDR3 nucleotides: TGTGCCTCAGATCGGGGGATGGCCCTTGAAGCTTTCTTT. The variable domain in full, completed from reference TRBV30 and TRBJ1-1, reads SQTIHQWPATLVQPVGSPLSLECTVEGTSNPNLYWYRQAAGRGLQLLFYSVGIGQISSEVPQNLSASRPQDRQFILSSKKLLLSDSGFYLCASDRGMALEAFFGQGTRLTVV.

There are a few counts of this clone. The J gene is TRBJ1-1, the V gene TRBV25-1; the D is unclear. Trimming shortened V by 3 bases and J by 3 bases, and 14 bases separated the two germline ends. Per germline, CDR1 MGHDK and CDR2 SYGVNS. CDR3 size: 15 residues. The CDR3 sequence is CASSEGATMDTEAFF. CDR3 DNA: TGTGCCAGCAGTGAGGGAGCGACAATGGACACTGAAGCTTTCTTT.

Only a few counts were recorded for this clone. This sequence joins TRBV19 and TRBJ2-2; no definite D call. Trimming cost V 7 bases and J 5 bases, with 17 bases left between them. There are 15 residues in the CDR3. Per germline, CDR1 LNHDA and CDR2 SQIVND (reference sequence). CDR3 sequence (DNA): TGTGCCAGTAAAGTTGGGCCGTTCTGGACCGGGGAGCTGTTTTTT. Translation: CASKVGPFWTGELFF.

A note on this clone: The sample carries other DNA sequences with the same CDR3. The chain has TRBV7-2 and TRBJ1-5, with D unclear. Germline loops: CDR1 SGHTA, CDR2 FQGNSA. V lost 5 bases and J 2 bases, leaving 13 bases between the germline ends. The CDR3 sequence is 15 residues long. In DNA, the CDR3 is TGTGCCAGCAGCCGTACCGGGGTTGGCAATCAGCCCCAGCATTTT. This gives the protein CASSRTGVGNQPQHF.

The J gene is TRBJ1-2, the V gene TRBV28; D unresolved. Germline V CDR1 and CDR2: MDHEN, SYDVKM. V was shortened by 8 bases and J by 1 base, with 8 bases between the two germline ends. This CDR3 is built from 12 residues. The CDR3 loop is CASCTFNYGYTF. CDR3 coding DNA: TGTGCCAGCTGTACCTTTAACTATGGCTACACCTTC.

This clone was counted only a few times. The rearrangement joins TRBV4-3 to TRBJ1-5; D remains ambiguous. Trimming cost V 1 base and J 7 bases, with 11 bases left between them. Germline CDR1 reads LGHNA; CDR2 reads YSLEER. The CDR3 runs to 14 residues. The CDR3 bases are TGCGCCAGCAGCCAAGGCCGAGGGTTCCAGCCCCAGCATTTT. This encodes CASSQGRGFQPQHF.

This chain joins TRBV19 and TRBJ2-7, with D tentatively TRBD1 or TRBD2 (5 bases each). The CDR3 runs 17 residues. Germline V lookup: CDR1 LNHDA, CDR2 SQIVND (reference sequence). V was cut by 0 bases and J by 2 bases, with 17 bases left in between. Here the CDR3 reads CASSIDLYRDGAYEQYF. The CDR3 DNA follows: TGTGCCAGTAGTATAGATCTGTACCGGGACGGAGCCTACGAGCAGTACTTC.

The chain combines TRBV7-2 with TRBJ2-4; 8 bases fit TRBD1. CDR3 size: 15 residues. Germline V gives CDR1 SGHTA, CDR2 FQGNSA. V lost 5 bases, J lost 9 bases, and 12 bases stayed unmatched. The CDR3 reads CASSTPRTGRSIQYF. The CDR3, as DNA: TGTGCCAGCAGCACCCCTCGGACAGGGAGGAGCATTCAGTACTTC.

The rearrangement uses TRBV30 and TRBJ2-3; 12 bases fit TRBD2. The CDR3 covers 17 residues. V was clipped by 0 bases and J by 4 bases; unmatched bases: 8. Germline CDR1 reads GTSNPN; CDR2 reads SVGIG (reference sequence). The CDR3 loop is CAWSVLRTSGAADTQYF. DNA for the CDR3: TGTGCCTGGAGTGTACTCCGGACTAGCGGGGCGGCAGATACGCAGTATTTT.